The T cell receptor beta chain under discussion was sequenced for a study of Graves' ophthalmopathy and Graves' hyperthyroidism. Points from the study as a whole: A model of 13 signatures distinguished ophthalmopathy from stable hyperthyroidism at roughly 87% sensitivity and 81.08% specificity.

The ends lost 5 bases at V and 0 bases at J; junction bases unmatched: 5. There are 15 residues in the CDR3. Many counts were recorded for this clonotype. Antigen specificity is unknown. TCR beta CDR3 regions were amplified from RNA transcripts. A first-round RT-PCR used HTBI primers, followed by a second-round multiplex PCR. Each CDR3 protein gets one entry after TCRdb re-called the multiplex PCR reads with MiXCR. This table holds 350,000 or so distinct CDR3 sequences, 15% to 20% found once. Sequencing used peripheral blood. The receptor was isolated from an adult man with Graves' ophthalmopathy. This sequence joins TRBV12-3 or TRBV12-4 and TRBJ1-2, with 8 bases that match TRBD1. As DNA, the CDR3 is TGTGCCAGCAGTCCCGACAGGGGAGCTAACTATGGCTACACCTTC. Amino acid sequence: CASSPDRGANYGYTF.